The 17 T cell receptor beta chains presented below share a single source sample, sequenced in a study of blood T cell repertoires in COVID-19 (dated by TCRdb to 2019 to 2021). The library came from the immunoSEQ multiplex PCR assay. Sourced from immuneACCESS, this table was stored by TCRdb with only in-frame sequences that have V and J called. A share of the clones is absent; for the studies checked, an unresolved V gene accounts for under half, and the remainder has no known explanation. Counted in this sample were roughly 200,000 clones; approximately 88% of them appeared once. The top ten clonotypes cover about 6.7% of the sample. Sequenced: peripheral blood. All receptors come from a woman in her thirties or forties with COVID-19, enrolled during active disease.

The rearrangement joins TRBV6-5 to TRBJ1-2; 7 nucleotides align to TRBD1. Losses at the gene ends were 4 bases for V and 5 bases for J; bases not matched to a gene: 13. Germline loops: CDR1 MNHEY, CDR2 SVGAGI. This CDR3 spans 16 amino acids. This chain's CDR3 is CASSWGQPPGGYGYTF. The CDR3, as DNA: TGTGCCAGCAGTTGGGGACAGCCGCCAGGAGGGTATGGCTACACCTTC.

This chain joins TRBV12-3 or TRBV12-4 and TRBJ1-1, with D unclear. This CDR3 comprises 13 residues. Trimming stripped 1 base from V and 10 bases from J, with 13 bases between. Here the CDR3 reads CASSLEPGSGAFF. The CDR3 coding sequence is TGTGCCAGCAGTTTAGAGCCGGGGTCGGGAGCTTTCTTT.

The chain employs TRBV7-7 and TRBJ2-1, with D possibly being TRBD1 (7 bases). V lost 1 base, J lost 5 bases, and 12 bases lay in between. Germline values: CDR1 SSHAT, CDR2 FNYEAQ (reference sequence). The CDR3 loop spans 15 amino acids. Here the CDR3 reads CASSLGQGLDNEQFF. In nucleotides, the CDR3 is TGTGCCAGCAGCTTAGGACAGGGACTCGACAATGAGCAGTTCTTC.

DNA for the CDR3: TGCGCCAGCAGCCAAGCAGTAACGACCAGGGTAGTATCTAGTTCACCCCTCCACTTT. Translated: CASSQAVTTRVVSSSPLHF. This chain uses TRBV4-1 with TRBJ1-6, with D possibly TRBD1 on 5 matching bases. The CDR3 has 19 amino acids. Between the trimmed V and J ends, which lost 1 base and 9 bases, there was a span of 25 bases. In germline, CDR1 is MGHRA, CDR2 YSYEKL.

The chain combines TRBV12-3 or TRBV12-4 with TRBJ1-2; D not resolved. The length of the CDR3 is 12 residues. Trimming removed 6 bases from V and 4 bases from J, with 9 bases in between. CDR3 nucleotides: TGTGCCAGCAGGCCGGGGTTCTATGGCTACACCTTC. Translated: CASRPGFYGYTF.

The chain joins TRBV19 to TRBJ1-2, with a tentative D call TRBD1 (5 bases). Germline lookup yields CDR1 LNHDA and CDR2 SQIVND (reference sequence). The CDR3 runs to 14 residues. V was trimmed by 5 bases and J by 4 bases, leaving 14 bases between them. CDR3: CASSAADIFYGYTF. CDR3 nucleotides: TGTGCCAGTAGTGCCGCGGACATTTTCTATGGCTACACCTTC.

V usage is TRBV6-4 and J usage is TRBJ1-1, with 12 positions matching TRBD1. Germline V gene data show CDR1 as MRHNA and CDR2 as SNTAGT. V was pared by 6 bases and J by 7 bases, with 3 bases of the junction left unmatched. The CDR3 has 13 amino acids. The DNA of the CDR3 is TGTGCCAGCAGGGGGACAGGGGGCGTTGAAGCTTTCTTT. Its translation: CASRGTGGVEAFF.

The genes are TRBV5-5 and TRBJ1-6, with D possibly matching TRBD1 (6 bases). Germline V gives CDR1 SGHKS, CDR2 YYEKEE (reference sequence). The CDR3 contains 16 residues. V shed 6 bases and J shed 7 bases, with 20 bases lying between them. CDR3 DNA: TGTGCCAGCAACCCTACAGGGCGGAATGAAAATTCACCCCTCCACTTT. Amino acids: CASNPTGRNENSPLHF.

The chain joins TRBV28 to TRBJ2-3, with TRBD1 identical over 8 bases. This CDR3 contains 13 residues. Per germline, CDR1 MDHEN and CDR2 SYDVKM. The J segment lost 4 bases and the V segment lost 5 bases, leaving 2 bases of the junction unmatched. The CDR3 sequence is CASSPGGADTQYF. The CDR3 DNA sequence: TGTGCCAGCAGTCCAGGGGGCGCAGATACGCAGTATTTT.

This chain uses TRBV6-5 with TRBJ1-3, with 7 bases fitting TRBD1. The trim removed 6 bases at V and 0 bases at J, leaving 5 bases unmatched. Germline V gives CDR1 MNHEY, CDR2 SVGAGI. The CDR3 is made up of 15 amino acids. The CDR3 region is CASRIQGNSGNTIYF. DNA for the CDR3: TGTGCCAGCAGGATACAGGGGAACTCTGGAAACACCATATATTTT.

The table lists this clone with a count of one. The rearrangement uses TRBV10-1 and TRBJ1-1; 12 bases fit TRBD1. V shed 6 bases and J 7 bases; nucleotides not matched to a gene: 6. The germline V gene encodes CDR1 WNHNN and CDR2 SYGVQD (reference sequence). The CDR3 has 14 amino acids. DNA for the CDR3: TGCGCCAGCAGCACGGGACAGGGGGCGATTGAAGCTTTCTTT. Its translation: CASSTGQGAIEAFF.

The rearrangement joins TRBV19 to TRBJ2-4; D remains unclear. CDR1 and CDR2 from the germline V gene are LNHDA and SQIVND (reference sequence). This CDR3 has 11 amino acids. The V end was cut by 5 bases, the J end by 10 bases, with 9 bases between. The CDR3 sequence is CASSAELIQYF. As DNA, the CDR3 is TGTGCCAGTAGTGCCGAACTAATTCAGTACTTC.

A single count supports this clone. The V gene is TRBV9, the J gene TRBJ2-3; D is possibly TRBD1 (6 bases). The CDR3 extends over 16 amino acids. Germline-derived CDR1 and CDR2 are SGDLS and YYNGEE. V lost 0 bases to trimming and J lost 0 bases, with 11 bases between them. CDR3: CASSVVGTPSTDTQYF. CDR3 DNA sequence: TGTGCCAGCAGCGTAGTTGGGACACCTAGCACAGATACGCAGTATTTT.

The chain uses TRBV15 and TRBJ2-1; 8 positions match TRBD2. The CDR3 length is 18 residues. Germline loops: CDR1 LNHNV, CDR2 YYDKDF (reference sequence). V lost 0 bases to trimming and J lost 4 bases; unmatched junction nucleotides: 11. In DNA form, the CDR3 reads TGTGCCACCAGCAGAGATCTAATTTGGCTAGCGGGTTACAATGAGCAGTTCTTC. Translated: CATSRDLIWLAGYNEQFF.

V usage is TRBV5-1 and J usage is TRBJ2-3; the match to TRBD2 covers 11 bases. The V gene's germline CDR1 is SGHRS and CDR2 YFSETQ. CDR3 length: 16 amino acids. V lost 4 bases, J lost 4 bases, and 8 bases stayed unmatched. The CDR3 region has the DNA TGCGCCAGCAGCCCCCCTAGCGGGGGGTTTGCAGATACGCAGTATTTT. Translation: CASSPPSGGFADTQYF.

The chain employs TRBV20-1 and TRBJ1-4, with unresolved D. Germline V lookup: CDR1 DFQATT, CDR2 SNEGSKA (reference sequence). V dropped 3 bases and J dropped 8 bases, with 13 bases sitting between them. This CDR3 has 13 residues. CDR3 protein: CSASITVGEKLFF. As DNA, the CDR3 is TGCAGTGCTAGTATTACCGTCGGGGAAAAACTGTTTTTT.

This clone was picked up a small number of times. V is TRBV12-3 or TRBV12-4 and J is TRBJ1-2, with D possibly being TRBD1 (5 bases). This CDR3 comprises 12 residues. Trimming stripped 4 bases from V and 5 bases from J, with 8 bases between. The CDR3 sequence is CASSYRSYGYTF. The CDR3 DNA sequence: TGTGCCAGCAGTTACAGGTCGTATGGCTACACCTTC.